These T cell receptor beta chains were read from a single sample in a study of blood T cell repertoires in COVID-19. Profiled with immunoSEQ multiplex PCR; TCRdb holds only in-frame clones, not every one. Of about 430,000 clones listed, approximately 90% are singletons. The sequenced sample was PBMCs or T cells enriched from blood (not recorded which). These receptors all stem from a woman aged 18-29 years who had been exposed to COVID-19. The CDR3 runs from the conserved cysteine through the conserved F or W. D genes are given only for firm matches. The listing skips clone size in some rows; elsewhere it reads once, few, many or a size class.

clone_size,j_call,d_call,v_call,cdr3_nt,cdr3_aa
few,TRBJ2-1,.,TRBV27,TGTGCCAGCAGTTTAGAACAGGGTCGGCGTGAGCAGTTCTTC,CASSLEQGRREQFF
.,TRBJ2-7,.,TRBV6-5,TGTGCCAGCAGTTCACGCCCGGACAGATCCTACGAGCAGTACTTC,CASSSRPDRSYEQYF
.,TRBJ2-7,TRBD1,TRBV10-3,TGTGCCATCGGGACAGTCTCCTACGAGCAGTACTTC,CAIGTVSYEQYF
.,TRBJ1-5,.,TRBV18,TGTGCCAGCTCACCTTACAATCAGCCCCAGCATTTT,CASSPYNQPQHF
.,TRBJ2-7,.,TRBV28,TGTGCCAGCAGAAATAGGGGATACGAGCAGTACTTC,CASRNRGYEQYF
.,TRBJ1-2,TRBD1,TRBV6-5,TGTGCCAGTAGGGACAGGGGGCTAGGAGGCTACACCTTC,CASRDRGLGGYTF
once,TRBJ2-2,TRBD2,TRBV4-1,TGCGCCAGCAGCCAAGATATACTAGCGGGGAAAAACACCGGGGAGCTGTTTTTT,CASSQDILAGKNTGELFF
.,TRBJ2-1,.,TRBV28,TGTGCCAGCAGGCTGGCGGGGCCCATCTACAATGAGCAGTTCTTC,CASRLAGPIYNEQFF
few,TRBJ1-3,.,TRBV10-3,TGTGCCATCAGGGGCGCTTTAATCTCTGGAAACACCATATATTTT,CAIRGALISGNTIYF
.,TRBJ1-2,.,TRBV7-9,TGTGCCAGCAGCCTCCCACAGGGACGACCATATGGCTACACCTTC,CASSLPQGRPYGYTF